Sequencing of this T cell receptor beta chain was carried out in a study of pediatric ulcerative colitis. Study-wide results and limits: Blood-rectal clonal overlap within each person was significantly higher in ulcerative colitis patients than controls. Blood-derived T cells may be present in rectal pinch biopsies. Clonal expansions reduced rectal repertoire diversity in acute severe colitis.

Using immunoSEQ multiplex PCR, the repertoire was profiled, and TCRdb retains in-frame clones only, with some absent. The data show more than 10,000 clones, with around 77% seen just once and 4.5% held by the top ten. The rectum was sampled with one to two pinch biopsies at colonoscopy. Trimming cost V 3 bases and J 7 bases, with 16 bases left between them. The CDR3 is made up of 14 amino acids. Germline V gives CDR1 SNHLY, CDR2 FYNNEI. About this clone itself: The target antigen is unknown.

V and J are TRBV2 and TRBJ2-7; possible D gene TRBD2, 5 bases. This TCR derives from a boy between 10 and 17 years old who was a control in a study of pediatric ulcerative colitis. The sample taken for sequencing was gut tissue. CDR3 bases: TGTGCCAGCAGTGATGCGACCCCCCGGGGAGAGCAGTACTTC. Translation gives CASSDATPRGEQYF.